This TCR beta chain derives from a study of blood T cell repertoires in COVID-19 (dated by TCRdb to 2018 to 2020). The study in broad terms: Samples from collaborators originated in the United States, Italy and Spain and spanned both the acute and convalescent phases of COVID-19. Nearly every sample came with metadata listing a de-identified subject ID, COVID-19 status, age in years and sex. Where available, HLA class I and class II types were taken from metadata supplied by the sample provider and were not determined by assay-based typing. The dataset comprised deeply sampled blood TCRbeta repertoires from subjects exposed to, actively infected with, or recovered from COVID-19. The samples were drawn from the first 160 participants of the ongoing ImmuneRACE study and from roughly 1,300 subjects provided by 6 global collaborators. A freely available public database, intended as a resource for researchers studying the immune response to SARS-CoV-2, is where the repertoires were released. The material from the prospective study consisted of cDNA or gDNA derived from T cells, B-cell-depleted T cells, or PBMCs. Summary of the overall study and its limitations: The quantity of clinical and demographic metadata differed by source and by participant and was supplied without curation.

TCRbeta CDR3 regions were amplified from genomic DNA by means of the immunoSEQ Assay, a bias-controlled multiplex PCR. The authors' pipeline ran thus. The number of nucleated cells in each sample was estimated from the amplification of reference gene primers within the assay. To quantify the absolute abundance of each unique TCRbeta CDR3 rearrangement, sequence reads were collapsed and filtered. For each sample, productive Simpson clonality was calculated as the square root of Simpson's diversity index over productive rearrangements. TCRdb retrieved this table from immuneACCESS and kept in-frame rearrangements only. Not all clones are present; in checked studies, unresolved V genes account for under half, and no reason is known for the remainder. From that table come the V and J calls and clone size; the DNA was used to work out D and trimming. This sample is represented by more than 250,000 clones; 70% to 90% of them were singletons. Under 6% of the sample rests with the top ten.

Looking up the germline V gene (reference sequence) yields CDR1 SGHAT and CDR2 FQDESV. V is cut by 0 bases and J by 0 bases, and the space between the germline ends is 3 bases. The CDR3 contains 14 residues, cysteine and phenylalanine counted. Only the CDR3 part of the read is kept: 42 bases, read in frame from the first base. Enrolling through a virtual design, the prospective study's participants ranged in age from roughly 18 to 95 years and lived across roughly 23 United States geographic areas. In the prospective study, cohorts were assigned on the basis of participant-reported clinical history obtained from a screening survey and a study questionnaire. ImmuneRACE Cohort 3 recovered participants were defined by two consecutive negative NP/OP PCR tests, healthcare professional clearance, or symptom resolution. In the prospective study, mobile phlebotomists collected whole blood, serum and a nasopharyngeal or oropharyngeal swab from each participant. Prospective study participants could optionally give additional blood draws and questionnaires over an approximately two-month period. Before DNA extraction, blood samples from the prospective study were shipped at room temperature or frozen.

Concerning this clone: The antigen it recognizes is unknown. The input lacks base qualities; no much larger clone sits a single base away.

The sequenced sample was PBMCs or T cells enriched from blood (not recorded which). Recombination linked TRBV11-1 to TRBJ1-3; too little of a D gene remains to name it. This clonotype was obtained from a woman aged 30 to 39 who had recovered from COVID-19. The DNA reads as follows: TGTGCCAGCAGCTTAGCCTTCTCTGGAAACACCATATATTTT. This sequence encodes CASSLAFSGNTIYF.